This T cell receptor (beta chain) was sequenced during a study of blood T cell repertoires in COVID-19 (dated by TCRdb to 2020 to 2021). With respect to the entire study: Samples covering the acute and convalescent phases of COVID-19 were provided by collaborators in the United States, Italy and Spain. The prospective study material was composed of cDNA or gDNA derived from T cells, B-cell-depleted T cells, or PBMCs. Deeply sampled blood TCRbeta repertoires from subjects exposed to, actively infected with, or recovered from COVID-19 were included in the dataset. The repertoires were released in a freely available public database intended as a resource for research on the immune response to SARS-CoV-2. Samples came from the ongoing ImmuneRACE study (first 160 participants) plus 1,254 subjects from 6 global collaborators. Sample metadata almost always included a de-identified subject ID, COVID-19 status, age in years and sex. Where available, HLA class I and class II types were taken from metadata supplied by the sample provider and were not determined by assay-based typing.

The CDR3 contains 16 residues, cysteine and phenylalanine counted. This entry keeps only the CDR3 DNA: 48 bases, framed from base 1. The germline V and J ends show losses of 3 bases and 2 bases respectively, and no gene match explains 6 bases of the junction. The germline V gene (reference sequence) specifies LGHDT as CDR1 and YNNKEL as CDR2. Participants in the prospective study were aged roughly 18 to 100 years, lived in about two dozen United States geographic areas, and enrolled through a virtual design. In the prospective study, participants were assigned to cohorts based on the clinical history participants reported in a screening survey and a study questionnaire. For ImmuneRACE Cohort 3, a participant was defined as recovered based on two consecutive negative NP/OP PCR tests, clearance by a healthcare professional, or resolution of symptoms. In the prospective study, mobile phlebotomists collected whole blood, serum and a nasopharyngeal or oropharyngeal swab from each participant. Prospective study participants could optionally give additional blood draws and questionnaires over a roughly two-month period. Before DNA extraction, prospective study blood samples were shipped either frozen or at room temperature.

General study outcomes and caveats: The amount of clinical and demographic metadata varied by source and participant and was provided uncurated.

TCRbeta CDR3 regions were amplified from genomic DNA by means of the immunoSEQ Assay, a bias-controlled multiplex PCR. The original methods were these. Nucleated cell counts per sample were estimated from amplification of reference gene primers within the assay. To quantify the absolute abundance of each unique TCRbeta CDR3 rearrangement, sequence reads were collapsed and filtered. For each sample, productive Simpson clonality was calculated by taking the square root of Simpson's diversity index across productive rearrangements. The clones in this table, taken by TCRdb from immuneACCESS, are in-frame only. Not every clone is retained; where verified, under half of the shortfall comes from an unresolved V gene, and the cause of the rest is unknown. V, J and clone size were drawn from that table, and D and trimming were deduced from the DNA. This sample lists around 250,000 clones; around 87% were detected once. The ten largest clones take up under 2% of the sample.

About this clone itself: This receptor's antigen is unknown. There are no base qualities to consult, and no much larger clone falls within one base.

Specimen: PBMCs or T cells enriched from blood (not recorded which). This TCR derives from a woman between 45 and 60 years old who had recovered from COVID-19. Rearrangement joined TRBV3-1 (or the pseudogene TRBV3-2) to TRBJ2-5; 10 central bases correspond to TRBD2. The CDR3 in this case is CASSHTTSGTQETQYF. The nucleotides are TGTGCCAGCAGCCATACCACTAGCGGGACACAAGAGACCCAGTACTTC.